This T cell receptor beta chain was identified in a study of cytomegalovirus exposure and HLA in healthy donors. PCR was performed using 60 Vbeta and 13 Jbeta primers. The data were produced by immunoSEQ multiplex PCR, yet TCRdb's version contains in-frame clones alone and is incomplete. In all, the sample yields roughly 200,000 clones. CDR1 is SEHNR, CDR2 FQNEAQ, per germline (reference sequence). This CDR3 is 14 amino acids long. Trimming shortened V by 6 bases and J by 2 bases, and 13 bases separated the two germline ends. This receptor was obtained from a girl aged 2 to 10 in good health and CMV-seropositive. Specimen: PBMCs. The chain carries TRBV7-9 and TRBJ2-5; perhaps TRBD2 as D (6 bases). The CDR3 DNA reads TGTGCCAGCAGGCACCCGGAGGGGCAAGAGACCCAGTACTTC. This encodes CASRHPEGQETQYF.